This T cell receptor (beta chain) was captured in a study of blood T cell repertoires in COVID-19. About the study: The study drew acute and convalescent COVID-19 samples from the United States, Italy and Spain. PBMCs, B-cell-depleted T cells, or T cells were the source of the cDNA or gDNA that made up the material.

Per the original methods: Counts of nucleated cells, estimated from reference gene primer amplification, were obtained. Profiling relied on immunoSEQ multiplex PCR, and the TCRdb table lists in-frame clones only, not all of them. That table supplies the V and J calls and clone size; D and trimming were determined from the DNA. Of 35,000 to 45,000 clones in the sample, around 73% were seen once. Germline CDR1 is MDHEN and CDR2 is SYDVKM. The CDR3 runs to 17 residues. Trimming took 2 bases from V and 0 from J; bases not matched to a gene: 8. The receptor was isolated from a woman in her 70s with acute or convalescent COVID-19. The sample consisted of peripheral blood. The J gene is TRBJ2-7, the V gene TRBV28; 9 bases match TRBD1. In DNA, the CDR3 is TGTGCCAGCAGTTTAACGTTTTGGGGACAGGGCTCCTACGAGCAGTACTTC. Its translation: CASSLTFWGQGSYEQYF.